A single sample is the source of the 9 T cell receptor beta chains below, sequenced in a study of cytomegalovirus exposure and HLA in healthy donors. Clones were read by immunoSEQ multiplex PCR, and TCRdb kept only the in-frame ones, dropping some. The table includes some 250,000 clones, about 86% detected once. The specimen was PBMCs. These receptors came from a woman aged 25 to 39 in good health and CMV-seropositive.

This clone has only a few counts. This chain joins TRBV27 and TRBJ1-5; 11 bases align to TRBD1. The CDR3 spans 16 residues. The trim removed 0 bases at V and 3 bases at J, leaving 1 base unmatched. CDR1 and CDR2 from the germline V gene are MNHEY and SMNVEV (reference sequence). The CDR3 DNA sequence: TGTGCCAGCAGTTTATCCGGACAGGGGGCCAATCAGCCCCAGCATTTT. It specifies CASSLSGQGANQPQHF.

J is TRBJ2-5 and V is TRBV4-1; unclear D gene. V lost 4 bases and J lost 1, with 10 bases in between. This CDR3 is 14 amino acids long. Germline V CDR1 and CDR2: MGHRA, YSYEKL. The chain's CDR3 is CASSPYQVQETQYF. For the CDR3, the DNA is TGCGCCAGCAGCCCCTACCAGGTCCAAGAGACCCAGTACTTC.

The chain combines TRBV6-5 with TRBJ1-1; possible D gene TRBD1, 5 bases. The germline gives CDR1 MNHEY, CDR2 SVGAGI. The CDR3 is 13 residues long. V lost 7 bases to trimming and J lost 0 bases, with 9 bases between them. The CDR3 sequence: CASTETVNTEAFF. Written as DNA, the CDR3 is TGTGCCAGCACCGAGACAGTGAACACTGAAGCTTTCTTT.

V gene TRBV9 combines with J gene TRBJ2-1, with 8 bases identical to TRBD2. Trimming cost V 0 bases and J 6 bases; bases outside gene matches: 8. This CDR3 has 16 amino acids. Germline V lookup: CDR1 SGDLS, CDR2 YYNGEE. The CDR3 sequence is CASSVVAGGNLNEQFF. In DNA form, the CDR3 reads TGTGCCAGCAGCGTAGTGGCGGGGGGCAACCTCAATGAGCAGTTCTTC. Variable domain in full (rest from reference TRBV9 and TRBJ2-1): DSGVTQTPKHLITATGQRVTLRCSPRSGDLSVYWYQQSLDQGLQFLIQYYNGEERAKGNILERFSAQQFPDLHSELNLSSLELGDSALYFCASSVVAGGNLNEQFFGPGTRLTVL.

Here the CDR3 DNA reads TGTGCCAGCAGCCCCCGTGGGGACAGGAACTATGGCTACACCTTC. This translates into CASSPRGDRNYGYTF. The chain links TRBV5-4 to TRBJ1-2; the match to TRBD1 covers 8 bases. The CDR3 spans 15 residues. Looked up from germline, CDR1 is SGHNT and CDR2 is YYREEE (reference sequence). V was clipped by 4 bases and J by 2 bases; unmatched bases: 7.

The chain combines TRBV4-1 with TRBJ2-7, with D perhaps TRBD1 (7 bases). The CDR3 runs to 17 residues. Trimming pared 1 base from V and 0 bases from J, leaving 16 bases between. From germline, CDR1 is MGHRA and CDR2 YSYEKL. The CDR3 nucleotides read TGCGCCAGCAGCCAAGTAGGGGGGACAGTTAACTCCTACGAGCAGTACTTC. It codes for CASSQVGGTVNSYEQYF.

This chain links TRBV7-3 with TRBJ2-1, with 12 nucleotides matching TRBD2. The J segment lost 7 bases and the V segment lost 5 bases, leaving 6 bases of the junction unmatched. Germline V gene sequence: CDR1 SGHTA, CDR2 FQGTGA. This CDR3 has 15 residues. The CDR3 loop reads CASSLTSGRGNEQFF. The CDR3 nucleotides are TGTGCCAGCAGCCTGACTAGCGGGAGAGGGAATGAGCAGTTCTTC.

The chain recombines TRBV5-1 with TRBJ2-7; TRBD1 matches 9 bases. The trim removed 5 bases at V and 1 base at J, leaving 4 bases unmatched. Germline loops: CDR1 SGHRS, CDR2 YFSETQ. The CDR3 is 14 residues long. The CDR3 sequence: CASRGQGASYEQYF. The CDR3 bases are TGCGCCAGCAGGGGACAGGGTGCTTCCTACGAGCAGTACTTC. The variable domain in full, with the rest retrieved from reference TRBV5-1 and TRBJ2-7, is KAGVTQTPRYLIKTRGQQVTLSCSPISGHRSVSWYQQTPGQGLQFLFEYFSETQRNKGNFPGRFSGRQFSNSRSEMNVSTLELGDSALYLCASRGQGASYEQYFGPGTRLTVT.

The CDR3 coding sequence is TGTGCCAGCTCACCCCCCGGAGGCGAGCAGTACTTC. Translating it yields CASSPPGGEQYF. The chain has TRBV18 and TRBJ2-7; tentative D call: TRBD2 (5 bases). Looked up from germline, CDR1 is KGHSH and CDR2 is LQKENI. The CDR3 loop spans 12 amino acids. V shed 3 bases and J shed 6 bases, with 9 bases lying between them.